Listed below are T cell receptor beta chains from one sample, sequenced in a study of CD8 T cells in Susac syndrome. Each CDR3 protein gets one entry after TCRdb re-called the immunoSEQ multiplex PCR reads with MiXCR. The table includes about 150,000 distinct CDR3 sequences, about 95% detected once. The sequenced sample consisted of CD8+ T cells from PBMCs. These receptors originate from a human donor with multiple sclerosis. Both conserved end residues are part of each CDR3. Fields, in order: J gene, V gene, clone size, D gene, CDR3 DNA, CDR3 protein. A D gene is named only where the DNA matches it firmly. Where a row states a size, it is once, few, many or the class of an expanded clone; other rows omit it.

J gene: TRBJ2-7
V gene: TRBV5-6
clone size: .
D gene: .
CDR3 DNA: TGTGCCAGCAGCCCCATGCCTACCTACGAGCAGTACTTC
CDR3 protein: CASSPMPTYEQYF

J gene: TRBJ2-1
V gene: TRBV25-1
clone size: .
D gene: .
CDR3 DNA: TGTGCCAGCAGTGAATCGACCAGACACAATGAGCAGTTCTTC
CDR3 protein: CASSESTRHNEQFF

J gene: TRBJ2-1
V gene: TRBV30
clone size: .
D gene: .
CDR3 DNA: TGTGCCTGTTGGGACGGCAATGAGCAGTTCTTC
CDR3 protein: CACWDGNEQFF

J gene: TRBJ1-1
V gene: TRBV7-9
clone size: .
D gene: .
CDR3 DNA: TGTGCCAGCAGCACCCACAACACTGAAGCTTTCTTT
CDR3 protein: CASSTHNTEAFF

J gene: TRBJ2-7
V gene: TRBV3-1
clone size: .
D gene: .
CDR3 DNA: TGTGCCAGCAGCCAAGATTCTGGCGTAAACTACGAGCAGTACTTC
CDR3 protein: CASSQDSGVNYEQYF

J gene: TRBJ2-3
V gene: TRBV2
clone size: .
D gene: .
CDR3 DNA: TGTGCCAGCAGTGAAGCAATTTACAGGGCCCGCACAGATACGCAGTATTTT
CDR3 protein: CASSEAIYRARTDTQYF

J gene: TRBJ2-1
V gene: TRBV6-2/TRBV6-3
clone size: .
D gene: .
CDR3 DNA: TGTGCCAGCAGCTGGTACTCGGGGCAGAATGAGCAGTTCTTC
CDR3 protein: CASSWYSGQNEQFF

J gene: TRBJ1-2
V gene: TRBV30
clone size: .
D gene: .
CDR3 DNA: TGTGCCTGGAGTGTACCCGGGCCCGGCTACACCTTC
CDR3 protein: CAWSVPGPGYTF

J gene: TRBJ2-1
V gene: TRBV29-1
clone size: .
D gene: .
CDR3 DNA: TGCAGCTCCGCCGCGGCGGACCTCTACAATGAGCAGTTCTTC
CDR3 protein: CSSAAADLYNEQFF

J gene: TRBJ1-5
V gene: TRBV27
clone size: .
D gene: TRBD1
CDR3 DNA: TGTGCCAGCAGTTTATATCCAGGGGGACTTAATCAGCCCCAGCATTTT
CDR3 protein: CASSLYPGGLNQPQHF

J gene: TRBJ1-2
V gene: TRBV29-1
clone size: once
D gene: .
CDR3 DNA: TGCAGCGTTGCGCAACAGAATGGGAATGGCTACACCTTC
CDR3 protein: CSVAQQNGNGYTF

J gene: TRBJ1-2
V gene: TRBV9
clone size: .
D gene: .
CDR3 DNA: TGTGCCAGCAGCCCTTCGTGGATCTATGGCTACACCTTC
CDR3 protein: CASSPSWIYGYTF

J gene: TRBJ2-1
V gene: TRBV5-1
clone size: .
D gene: TRBD1
CDR3 DNA: TGCGCCAGCAGCCCGGCCCCGACAGGGCCCTACAATGAGCAGTTCTTC
CDR3 protein: CASSPAPTGPYNEQFF

J gene: TRBJ1-1
V gene: TRBV4-1
clone size: once
D gene: .
CDR3 DNA: TGCGCCAGCAGCCAATGGGGGGCGGGAGAAACTGAAGCTTTCTTT
CDR3 protein: CASSQWGAGETEAFF

J gene: TRBJ1-4
V gene: TRBV30
clone size: .
D gene: .
CDR3 DNA: TGTGCCTGGCGGGGGGAAAATAATGAAAAACTGTTTTTT
CDR3 protein: CAWRGENNEKLFF

J gene: TRBJ1-4
V gene: TRBV3-1
clone size: .
D gene: .
CDR3 DNA: TGTGCCAGCAGCCAAGATCTTGGTGTTGAAAAACTGTTTTTT
CDR3 protein: CASSQDLGVEKLFF

J gene: TRBJ2-3
V gene: TRBV30
clone size: .
D gene: .
CDR3 DNA: TGTGCCTGGAGTACGGCCCCCTCGGGTCATGATACGCAGTATTTT
CDR3 protein: CAWSTAPSGHDTQYF

J gene: TRBJ2-7
V gene: TRBV5-4
clone size: .
D gene: TRBD2
CDR3 DNA: TGTGCCAGCAGCCCGGGAGGTGTTGCGGAGCAGTACTTC
CDR3 protein: CASSPGGVAEQYF

J gene: TRBJ1-1
V gene: TRBV12-3/TRBV12-4
clone size: many
D gene: TRBD1
CDR3 DNA: TGTGCCAGCAGTCCAGGGGGCACTGAAGCTTTCTTT
CDR3 protein: CASSPGGTEAFF

J gene: TRBJ1-6
V gene: TRBV4-1
clone size: .
D gene: TRBD1
CDR3 DNA: TGCGCCAGCAGCCACGGACAGGGTAATCGTTCACCCCTCCACTTT
CDR3 protein: CASSHGQGNRSPLHF

J gene: TRBJ1-1
V gene: TRBV27
clone size: .
D gene: .
CDR3 DNA: TGTGCCACTAAGGGGGGGATGACTGAAGCTTTCTTT
CDR3 protein: CATKGGMTEAFF

J gene: TRBJ1-1
V gene: TRBV2
clone size: .
D gene: .
CDR3 DNA: TGTGCCAGCAGTGGGGGCAGCGCTGAAGCTTTCTTT
CDR3 protein: CASSGGSAEAFF

J gene: TRBJ1-1
V gene: TRBV27
clone size: .
D gene: TRBD1
CDR3 DNA: TGTGCCAGCAAACTGGGACAGGGGAACACTGAAGCTTTCTTT
CDR3 protein: CASKLGQGNTEAFF

J gene: TRBJ1-1
V gene: TRBV7-9
clone size: .
D gene: TRBD1
CDR3 DNA: TGTGCCAGCAGCCCGACAGGGCTAGGGACTGAAGCTTTCTTT
CDR3 protein: CASSPTGLGTEAFF

J gene: TRBJ1-2
V gene: TRBV7-9
clone size: .
D gene: TRBD1
CDR3 DNA: TGTGCCAGCACCTCCGGGACAGGCGCCCCTAACTATGGCTACACCTTC
CDR3 protein: CASTSGTGAPNYGYTF

J gene: TRBJ1-2
V gene: TRBV12-3/TRBV12-4
clone size: once
D gene: .
CDR3 DNA: TGTGCCAGCACCACTCCCTTCGGTGCGTATGGCTACACCTTC
CDR3 protein: CASTTPFGAYGYTF

J gene: TRBJ2-7
V gene: TRBV20-1
clone size: .
D gene: .
CDR3 DNA: TGCAGTGCCGGAAGCATGGGGTACGAGCAGTACTTC
CDR3 protein: CSAGSMGYEQYF

J gene: TRBJ2-2
V gene: TRBV11-1
clone size: once
D gene: TRBD2
CDR3 DNA: TGTGCCAGCAGCCATGGGGAGGGACCGAACACCGGGGAGCTGTTTTTT
CDR3 protein: CASSHGEGPNTGELFF

J gene: TRBJ1-1
V gene: TRBV25-1
clone size: .
D gene: TRBD1
CDR3 DNA: TGTGCCAGCAGTGTGCCGGGACAGATGAACACTGAAGCTTTCTTT
CDR3 protein: CASSVPGQMNTEAFF

J gene: TRBJ1-1
V gene: TRBV27
clone size: few
D gene: .
CDR3 DNA: TGTGCCAGTTCCCTGGGTCAGACGAACACTGAAGCTTTCTTT
CDR3 protein: CASSLGQTNTEAFF

J gene: TRBJ1-6
V gene: TRBV9
clone size: .
D gene: TRBD1
CDR3 DNA: TGTGCCAGCAGCGTTGAACAGGGGTCCTCACCCCTCCACTTT
CDR3 protein: CASSVEQGSSPLHF

J gene: TRBJ2-1
V gene: TRBV7-9
clone size: once
D gene: .
CDR3 DNA: TGTGCCAGCAGCTTAGCGGTAGCGTGGAATGAGCAGTTCTTC
CDR3 protein: CASSLAVAWNEQFF

J gene: TRBJ1-1
V gene: TRBV5-6
clone size: .
D gene: .
CDR3 DNA: TGTGCCAGCAGCTTGGCTGAAGAGGCTTTCTTT
CDR3 protein: CASSLAEEAFF

J gene: TRBJ2-5
V gene: TRBV29-1
clone size: .
D gene: TRBD1
CDR3 DNA: TGCAGCGTTGAAGACTCGGCGGACAGGGGCCCGGAGACCCAGTACTTC
CDR3 protein: CSVEDSADRGPETQYF

J gene: TRBJ1-1
V gene: TRBV6-5
clone size: .
D gene: .
CDR3 DNA: TGTGCCAGCAGTCTGGACGGATACACTGAAGCTTTCTTT
CDR3 protein: CASSLDGYTEAFF

J gene: TRBJ2-1
V gene: TRBV18
clone size: .
D gene: .
CDR3 DNA: TGTGCCAGCTCACCACCGGGGAGCGATGAGCAGTTCTTC
CDR3 protein: CASSPPGSDEQFF

J gene: TRBJ1-1
V gene: TRBV9
clone size: .
D gene: .
CDR3 DNA: TGTGCCAGCAGCGAGGGACGGTTTGGCACTGAAGCTTTCTTT
CDR3 protein: CASSEGRFGTEAFF

J gene: TRBJ2-1
V gene: TRBV27
clone size: .
D gene: .
CDR3 DNA: TGTGCCAGCAGCCCCAAGTGGGGGAATGAGCAGTTCTTC
CDR3 protein: CASSPKWGNEQFF

J gene: TRBJ2-7
V gene: TRBV20-1
clone size: .
D gene: .
CDR3 DNA: TGCAGTGCTAGAGAGCCCGAAGCCGGGCAGCCCTACGAGCAGTACTTC
CDR3 protein: CSAREPEAGQPYEQYF

J gene: TRBJ2-7
V gene: TRBV27
clone size: .
D gene: .
CDR3 DNA: TGTGCCAGCAGTTGGGGCGAGGGCTACGAGCAGTACTTC
CDR3 protein: CASSWGEGYEQYF

J gene: TRBJ2-6
V gene: TRBV7-9
clone size: .
D gene: .
CDR3 DNA: TGTGCCAGCAGCCCAGGGTTTCTCCCTGGGGCCAACGTCCTGACTTTC
CDR3 protein: CASSPGFLPGANVLTF

J gene: TRBJ1-1
V gene: TRBV29-1
clone size: .
D gene: .
CDR3 DNA: TGCAGCGTTGAATATCCTTCGGGGGGTACTGAAGCTTTCTTT
CDR3 protein: CSVEYPSGGTEAFF

J gene: TRBJ2-7
V gene: TRBV27
clone size: .
D gene: .
CDR3 DNA: TGTGCCAGCAGTTCCCTGAGGGACGGCTACGAGCAGTACTTC
CDR3 protein: CASSSLRDGYEQYF

J gene: TRBJ1-2
V gene: TRBV24-1
clone size: .
D gene: .
CDR3 DNA: TGTGCCACCAGTGATTTGCGGGGCTACACCTTC
CDR3 protein: CATSDLRGYTF

J gene: TRBJ2-1
V gene: TRBV2
clone size: .
D gene: TRBD2
CDR3 DNA: TGTGCCAGCAGCCCGGGACCCCGAGCGGGGAATGAGCAGTTCTTC
CDR3 protein: CASSPGPRAGNEQFF